Below, one T cell receptor beta chain is given with its context. The data are from a study of blood T cell repertoires in COVID-19. Repertoires were generated with immunoSEQ multiplex PCR, while TCRdb's copy carries only in-frame clones and drops some. The sample has 200,000 to 250,000 clones; 85% to 90% are singletons. Germline V gene sequence: CDR1 MNHEY, CDR2 SVGEGT. CDR3 length: 15 residues. Unmatched junction bases numbered 5, after V lost 6 bases and J lost 2 bases. The chain is built from TRBV6-2 or TRBV6-3 and TRBJ2-7; 12 bases map to TRBD2. The TCR originated in a woman in her forties or fifties with COVID-19, enrolled during active disease. Sequencing used peripheral blood. The CDR3 coding sequence is TGTGCCAGCAGCCCGCGACTAGCGGGGGCCTACGAGCAGTACGTC. Protein sequence: CASSPRLAGAYEQYV.